This is a list of T cell receptor beta chains from one sample in a study of shared clonotypes between healthy human individuals. Generated by immunoSEQ multiplex PCR, the TCRdb table keeps only in-frame clones and is missing some. The data contain 550,000 to 600,000 clones, 95% to 98% of them singletons. The sample taken for sequencing was naive CD8+ T cells sorted from blood. These receptors all stem from a man aged 25-45 years in good health. The CDR3 runs from the conserved cysteine through the conserved F or W. D genes are given only for firm matches. Only some rows state a clone size, as once, few, many or a class for expanded clones.

clone_size: .; j_call: TRBJ2-7; v_call: TRBV29-1; d_call: .; cdr3_length: 12; cdr3_aa: CSVEVKTYEQYF; cdr3_nt: TGCAGCGTTGAAGTGAAGACCTACGAGCAGTACTTC
clone_size: once; j_call: TRBJ2-7; v_call: TRBV6-6; d_call: TRBD2; cdr3_length: 16; cdr3_aa: CASSLSGTSVPYEQYF; cdr3_nt: TGTGCCAGCAGTCTCTCCGGGACTAGCGTTCCCTACGAGCAGTACTTC
clone_size: .; j_call: TRBJ1-2; v_call: TRBV27; d_call: .; cdr3_length: 16; cdr3_aa: CASSLSGQGRDYGYTF; cdr3_nt: TGTGCCAGCAGTTTATCTGGTCAGGGAAGGGACTATGGCTACACCTTC
clone_size: .; j_call: TRBJ2-1; v_call: TRBV6-6; d_call: .; cdr3_length: 14; cdr3_aa: CASSSPDLYNEQFF; cdr3_nt: TGTGCCAGCAGTTCCCCAGACTTATACAATGAGCAGTTCTTC
clone_size: .; j_call: TRBJ2-1; v_call: TRBV5-5; d_call: .; cdr3_length: 17; cdr3_aa: CASSLQGLYNSYNEQFF; cdr3_nt: TGTGCCAGCAGCTTGCAGGGCTTGTATAATTCCTACAATGAGCAGTTCTTC
clone_size: .; j_call: TRBJ1-2; v_call: TRBV27; d_call: TRBD1; cdr3_length: 12; cdr3_aa: CATHRGGNGYTF; cdr3_nt: TGTGCCACCCACAGGGGAGGTAATGGCTACACCTTC
clone_size: .; j_call: TRBJ1-1; v_call: TRBV9; d_call: .; cdr3_length: 16; cdr3_aa: CASSVDYTWVHTEAFF; cdr3_nt: TGTGCCAGCAGCGTAGATTACACGTGGGTGCACACTGAAGCTTTCTTT
clone_size: .; j_call: TRBJ2-7; v_call: TRBV27; d_call: .; cdr3_length: 13; cdr3_aa: CASSLSLPYEQYF; cdr3_nt: TGTGCCAGCAGTTTATCTCTTCCCTACGAGCAGTACTTC
clone_size: .; j_call: TRBJ2-7; v_call: TRBV7-3; d_call: TRBD2; cdr3_length: 15; cdr3_aa: CASSFPGGRAWEQYF; cdr3_nt: TGTGCCAGCAGCTTTCCTGGAGGGAGGGCCTGGGAGCAGTACTTC
clone_size: .; j_call: TRBJ2-7; v_call: TRBV7-9; d_call: .; cdr3_length: 14; cdr3_aa: CASSPRDRVYEQYF; cdr3_nt: TGTGCCAGCAGCCCTAGGGACCGAGTCTACGAGCAGTACTTC
clone_size: .; j_call: TRBJ2-3; v_call: TRBV29-1; d_call: TRBD2; cdr3_length: 15; cdr3_aa: CSGLRAGGPTDTQYF; cdr3_nt: TGCAGCGGCCTTCGGGCGGGAGGGCCTACAGATACGCAGTATTTT
clone_size: once; j_call: TRBJ2-7; v_call: TRBV7-9; d_call: TRBD1; cdr3_length: 12; cdr3_aa: CASSDRVYEQYF; cdr3_nt: TGTGCCAGCAGCGACAGGGTATACGAGCAGTACTTC
clone_size: .; j_call: TRBJ2-7; v_call: TRBV7-6; d_call: .; cdr3_length: 13; cdr3_aa: CASSSPPHYEQYF; cdr3_nt: TGTGCCAGCAGCTCCCCCCCCCATTACGAGCAGTACTTC
clone_size: .; j_call: TRBJ1-4; v_call: TRBV27; d_call: TRBD1; cdr3_length: 14; cdr3_aa: CASSKQGGNEKLFF; cdr3_nt: TGTGCCAGCAGTAAACAGGGGGGGAATGAAAAACTGTTTTTT
clone_size: .; j_call: TRBJ2-5; v_call: TRBV27; d_call: .; cdr3_length: 14; cdr3_aa: CASSLDPVRETQYF; cdr3_nt: TGTGCCAGCAGTTTAGATCCGGTTCGGGAGACCCAGTACTTC
clone_size: .; j_call: TRBJ1-3; v_call: TRBV11-2; d_call: TRBD1; cdr3_length: 18; cdr3_aa: CASSLDAWSGGAESTIYF; cdr3_nt: TGTGCCAGCAGCTTGGACGCGTGGTCAGGGGGCGCGGAAAGCACCATATATTTT